Listed below are T cell receptor beta chains from one sample, sequenced in a study of blood T cells in healthy people across ages. TCRdb re-derived calls from the 5' RACE reads in MiXCR, one entry per CDR3 protein. The sample holds 1 million or so distinct CDR3 sequences; under 55% are singletons and the top ten take 18%. The sample taken for sequencing was blood. These receptors were taken from a woman aged 60 to 75 in good health. Each CDR3 is given with its conserved first and last residue. D genes are given only for firm matches. A row's size may be missing; if present it is once, few, many or a size class.

j_call,clone_size,d_call,cdr3_length,v_call,cdr3_aa,cdr3_nt
TRBJ2-7,NA,NA,16,TRBV3-1,CASSQDSLGVSYEQYF,TGTGCCAGCAGCCAAGATTCTCTGGGCGTATCCTACGAGCAGTACTTC
TRBJ2-7,NA,NA,14,TRBV11-2,CASSLSEFTYEQYF,TGTGCCAGCAGCTTATCCGAGTTTACCTACGAGCAGTACTTC
TRBJ2-1,few,NA,13,TRBV6-5,CASSRAVYNEQFF,TGTGCCAGCAGTCGAGCGGTCTACAATGAGCAGTTCTTC
TRBJ2-1,NA,TRBD2,15,TRBV12-3/TRBV12-4,CASLLRASGNNEQFF,TGTGCCAGTCTCCTAAGGGCTAGCGGGAACAATGAGCAGTTCTTC
TRBJ2-7,few,TRBD2,14,TRBV20-1,CSAYRGGENYEQYF,TGCAGTGCTTATCGGGGGGGGGAGAATTACGAGCAGTACTTC
TRBJ2-7,few,TRBD1,12,TRBV20-1,CSAKDREVEQYF,TGCAGTGCTAAGGACAGGGAGGTCGAGCAGTACTTC
TRBJ2-5,few,NA,13,TRBV7-7,CASSLFEGETQYF,TGTGCCAGCAGCTTATTTGAGGGAGAGACCCAGTACTTC
TRBJ2-3,few,NA,14,TRBV20-1,CSAHEGSGTDTQYF,TGCAGTGCCCACGAGGGAAGCGGCACAGATACGCAGTATTTT
TRBJ1-5,once,TRBD1,15,TRBV15,CATSSRDRDNQPQHF,TGTGCCACCAGCAGTCGGGACAGGGACAATCAGCCCCAGCATTTT
TRBJ2-3,few,TRBD1,15,TRBV27,CASSLWDRHTDTQYF,TGTGCCAGCAGTTTATGGGACAGGCATACAGATACGCAGTATTTT
TRBJ2-7,NA,TRBD1,13,TRBV20-1,CSALRDRGYEQYF,TGCAGTGCTCTCCGGGACAGGGGCTACGAGCAGTACTTC
TRBJ1-5,NA,TRBD1,14,TRBV2,CASRTGAMHQPQHF,TGTGCCAGCAGAACAGGGGCGATGCATCAGCCCCAGCATTTT
TRBJ1-2,few,NA,13,TRBV10-3,CAISDGGFGGYTF,TGTGCCATCAGTGATGGGGGATTTGGTGGCTACACCTTC
TRBJ1-4,few,TRBD1,16,TRBV10-3,CAIGEGQASSTGKLFF,TGTGCCATCGGAGAAGGACAGGCTTCATCAACTGGGAAACTGTTTTTT
TRBJ2-3,many,NA,16,TRBV15,CATSRDPGQRPDTQYF,TGTGCCACCAGCAGAGATCCGGGCCAAAGACCAGATACGCAGTATTTT
TRBJ2-1,few,NA,15,TRBV29-1,CSVEDQGSRYNEQFF,TGCAGCGTTGAAGATCAGGGTAGCCGATACAATGAGCAGTTCTTC
TRBJ2-5,NA,TRBD2,14,TRBV5-1,CASTLTSGQETQYF,TGCGCCAGCACCTTAACTAGCGGTCAAGAGACCCAGTACTTC
TRBJ2-1,many,NA,12,TRBV6-5,CAVRTTYNEQFF,TGTGCCGTCCGAACTACTTACAATGAGCAGTTCTTC
TRBJ2-3,few,NA,11,TRBV5-1,CASSGGDTQYF,TGCGCCAGCAGCGGTGGAGATACGCAGTATTTT
TRBJ2-3,NA,TRBD1,16,TRBV25-1,CASSASDRGRGDTQYF,TGTGCCAGCAGTGCTTCAGACAGGGGGCGCGGAGATACGCAGTATTTT
TRBJ2-5,once,NA,17,TRBV18,CASSPRISGLGGETQYF,TGTGCCAGCTCACCACGGATAAGCGGACTAGGGGGGGAGACCCAGTACTTC
TRBJ2-1,NA,NA,15,TRBV11-2,CASSLLVRAYNEQFF,TGTGCCAGCAGCTTATTGGTTAGGGCCTACAATGAGCAGTTCTTC
TRBJ2-5,once,TRBD1,14,TRBV5-6,CASSYRGLQETQYF,TGTGCCAGCAGCTACAGGGGGCTCCAAGAGACCCAGTACTTC
TRBJ2-3,NA,NA,14,TRBV6-1,CASLRRGTIDTQYF,TGTGCCAGCCTCCGAAGGGGTACTATAGATACGCAGTATTTT
TRBJ2-7,once,NA,14,TRBV6-5,CASSIQQGSHEQYF,TGTGCCAGCAGTATCCAGCAGGGGTCCCACGAGCAGTACTTC
TRBJ2-7,many,NA,15,TRBV10-3,CAISGGVTVSYEQYF,TGTGCCATCAGTGGGGGAGTGACAGTTTCCTACGAGCAGTACTTC
TRBJ2-4,NA,NA,16,TRBV14,CASSHSGRVNSNIQYF,TGTGCCAGCAGCCACTCAGGAAGGGTGAATTCTAACATTCAGTACTTC
TRBJ2-7,NA,NA,15,TRBV4-1,CASSQEETSSYEQYF,TGCGCCAGCAGCCAAGAAGAGACTAGCTCCTACGAGCAGTACTTC